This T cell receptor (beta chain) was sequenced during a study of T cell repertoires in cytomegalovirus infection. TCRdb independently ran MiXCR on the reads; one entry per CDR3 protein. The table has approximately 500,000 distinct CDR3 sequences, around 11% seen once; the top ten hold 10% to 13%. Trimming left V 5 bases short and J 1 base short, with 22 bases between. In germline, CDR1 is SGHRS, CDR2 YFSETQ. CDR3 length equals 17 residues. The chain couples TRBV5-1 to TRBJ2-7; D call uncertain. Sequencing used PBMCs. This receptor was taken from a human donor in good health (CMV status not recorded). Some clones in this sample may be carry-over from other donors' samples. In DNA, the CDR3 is TGCGCCAGCAGACTAAGTATGTTGGGTTTAAGTTCCTACGAGCAGTACTTC. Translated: CASRLSMLGLSSYEQYF.